This T cell receptor beta chain was sequenced for a study of CXCR3-negative and CXCR3-positive naive CD8 T cells. The CDR3 is 16 amino acids. The germline V gene has CDR1 SNHLY and CDR2 FYNNEI. TRB cDNA was prepared as libraries by UMI-labeled 5' RACE. TCRdb re-called the 5' RACE reads and catalogs CDR3 proteins one per entry, DNA excluded. The sample table sets out 60,000 or so distinct CDR3 sequences. Sequenced sample: memory CD8+ T cells from blood. This chain joins TRBV2 and TRBJ2-7. This receptor was identified in a human donor in good health. Some clones in this sample may be carry-over from other donors' samples. CDR3 protein: CASSEGHTTLGYEQYF.